Each of the 3 T cell receptor beta chains below was sequenced from the same sample in a study of siplizumab effects on memory and regulatory T cells (dated by TCRdb to between 2018 and 2021). Library prep was done by the immunoSEQ multiplex PCR assay. Entries here come from immuneACCESS through TCRdb and include only in-frame sequences with V and J called. Some clones fail to appear in such tables; in the studies checked, an unresolved V gene covers under half of the shortfall, and the cause of the remainder is unknown. In all, the sample holds some 100,000 clones, and 92% of those were seen once. The ten most abundant clones make up roughly 0.78% of the sample. Sequences were obtained from Tregs sorted from blood. These receptors originate from a human donor in good health.

V is TRBV7-8 and J is TRBJ2-1, with unresolved D. V was clipped by 2 bases and J by 2 bases, with 13 bases between them. Germline CDR1 and CDR2: SGHVS and FQNEAQ. The length of the CDR3 is 16 residues. The CDR3 bases are TGTGCCAGCAGCTTATTGTCGGGCTCGGCCTACAATGAGCAGTTCTTC. Translating it yields CASSLLSGSAYNEQFF.

This chain links TRBV5-1 with TRBJ2-5, with unresolved D. CDR3 length: 13 residues. V lost 0 bases, J lost 1 base, and 4 bases lay in between. CDR1 is SGHRS, CDR2 YFSETQ, per germline. This CDR3 is CASSLGPQETQYF. CDR3 DNA: TGCGCCAGCAGCTTGGGCCCCCAAGAGACCCAGTACTTC.

The V gene is TRBV6-6, the J gene TRBJ1-6; D is perhaps TRBD1 (5 bases). The germline V and J ends were trimmed by 7 bases and 11 bases, with 24 bases remaining between them. The CDR3 covers 16 residues. CDR1 is MNHNY, CDR2 SVGAGI, per germline (reference sequence). For the CDR3, the DNA is TGTGCCAGCACTCCGGCTGGGGGGGATTTTTTTGCACCCCTCCACTTT. This encodes CASTPAGGDFFAPLHF.